Following are 28 T cell receptor beta chains from one sample sequenced in a study of T cells in Graves' hyperthyroidism and ophthalmopathy. Amplification of TCR beta CDR3 regions was performed using RNA transcripts as template. A set of HTBI primers served as the primers for a first-round RT-PCR of the TCR CDR3. TCRdb itself ran the multiplex PCR reads through MiXCR, one entry per CDR3 protein. Of about 400,000 distinct CDR3 sequences in the sample, around 13% were seen once. Sequencing was done on a sample of blood. These receptors were obtained from a woman younger than 45 with Graves' ophthalmopathy.

The chain is built from TRBV12-3 or TRBV12-4 and TRBJ2-1, with D tentatively TRBD1 (6 bases). The CDR3 totals 14 residues. The V end was cut by 3 bases, the J end by 6 bases, with 12 bases between. The CDR3 nucleotides are TGTGCCAGCAGTTTTGACAGGAGAAGCAATGAGCAGTTCTTC. Residues: CASSFDRRSNEQFF.

This clonotype was seen ten or more times. The rearrangement joins TRBV12-3 or TRBV12-4 to TRBJ2-7; a weak D match, TRBD1 (6 bases). V lost 4 bases to trimming and J lost 4 bases, with 11 bases between them. The CDR3 has 13 residues. CDR3 amino acids: CASSYREKYEQYF. CDR3 DNA sequence: TGTGCCAGCAGTTACAGGGAGAAATACGAGCAGTACTTC.

This clonotype was recorded at least ten times. The chain is built from TRBV27 and TRBJ1-2; D gene uncertain. V dropped 7 bases and J dropped 2 bases, with 20 bases sitting between them. CDR3 length: 16 residues. Germline V lookup: CDR1 MNHEY, CDR2 SMNVEV (reference sequence). The DNA of the CDR3 is TGTGCCAGCACCCCCACCTTGCCTGGTAGAAACTATGGCTACACCTTC. Translating it yields CASTPTLPGRNYGYTF.

This clonotype was recorded many times. J is TRBJ2-1 and V is TRBV24-1; TRBD1 is a possible D gene (6 bases). Trimming took off 3 bases at V and 4 bases at J, with 18 bases between the two ends. Germline CDR1 and CDR2: KGHDR and SFDVKD. The CDR3 spans 17 residues. In DNA, the CDR3 is TGTGCCACCAGTGATGATGGTCCCGGGACATTGTACAATGAGCAGTTCTTC. Translation: CATSDDGPGTLYNEQFF.

This clonotype was seen ten or more times. The CDR3, as DNA: TGTGCCAGCAGCCAAGTCACTTTGAGCTCCTACGAGCAGTACTTC. It yields the protein CASSQVTLSSYEQYF. The rearrangement uses TRBV3-1 and TRBJ2-7; unclear D gene. V lost 1 base to trimming and J lost 0 bases, with 10 bases between them. The length of the CDR3 is 15 residues. The germline CDR1 and CDR2 sequences are LGHDT and YNNKEL (reference sequence).

This sequence joins TRBV14 and TRBJ1-1; no firm D call. V was trimmed by 0 bases and J by 11 bases, leaving 7 bases between them. The CDR3 consists of 11 residues. Germline V gene sequence: CDR1 SGHDN, CDR2 FVKESK. CDR3 sequence reads: CASSQDARAFF. The CDR3 region has the DNA TGTGCCAGCAGCCAAGACGCCCGCGCTTTCTTT.

V gene TRBV7-9 combines with J gene TRBJ1-1; D gene uncertain. This CDR3 comprises 17 residues. From germline, CDR1 is SEHNR and CDR2 FQNEAQ (reference sequence). V lost 4 bases, J lost 6 bases, and 24 bases lay in between. The CDR3 nucleotides are TGTGCCAGCAGCTCTTGGGTGGAGGACCGTAAGCTTCCTGAAGCTTTCTTT. It encodes CASSSWVEDRKLPEAFF.

The chain is built from TRBV28 and TRBJ2-2, with 7 bases lining up with TRBD2. The CDR3 spans 14 residues. J was trimmed by 6 bases and V by 10 bases; bases with no gene match: 11. Germline V gene sequence: CDR1 MDHEN, CDR2 SYDVKM. CDR3 bases: TGTGCCACACACGGGGGGTTTAGTCCCGGGGAGCTGTTTTTT. This codes for CATHGGFSPGELFF.

The chain couples TRBV7-9 to TRBJ1-4; D is possibly TRBD1 (6 bases). Trimming took 4 bases from V and 0 from J, leaving 12 bases between them. This CDR3 has 16 amino acids. Per the germline V gene, CDR1 is SEHNR and CDR2 is FQNEAQ (reference sequence). The CDR3: CASSSTGFATNEKLFF. CDR3 DNA sequence: TGTGCCAGCAGCTCTACAGGGTTCGCAACTAATGAAAAACTGTTTTTT.

A remark on this clonotype: A junction end diverges from the germline sequence, so it may reflect a read error. The chain is built from TRBV20-1 and TRBJ2-5; D not certain. Germline values: CDR1 DFQATT, CDR2 SNEGSKA (reference sequence). The CDR3 loop spans 12 amino acids. CDR3 bases: TGCAGTGCCAGGACCGTGCAAGAGACCCAGCACTTC. Translated, it gives CSARTVQETQHF.

This clonotype came up many times. This chain joins TRBV7-3 and TRBJ2-1, with D hard to call. Germline CDR1 SGHTA, CDR2 FQGTGA. V shed 3 bases and J shed 7 bases, with 10 bases lying between them. There are 13 residues in the CDR3. This CDR3 is CASSFSNSNEQFF. In nucleotides, the CDR3 is TGTGCCAGCAGCTTTTCTAATTCAAATGAGCAGTTCTTC.

A few counts support this clonotype. The chain employs TRBV4-1 and TRBJ2-7; TRBD1 is a possible D gene (5 bases). V lost 0 bases, J lost 1 base, and 13 bases lay in between. Germline values: CDR1 MGHRA, CDR2 YSYEKL. The CDR3 is 16 amino acids. Written as DNA, the CDR3 is TGCGCCAGCAGCCAAGAAGGGGCTATCGGGTCCTACGAGCAGTACTTC. Translating gives CASSQEGAIGSYEQYF.

This clonotype was detected ten times or more. J is TRBJ2-2 and V is TRBV7-8, with TRBD1 matching over 8 bases. This CDR3 comprises 16 residues. Germline CDR1 and CDR2: SGHVS and FQNEAQ. The J segment lost 5 bases and the V segment lost 3 bases, leaving 8 bases of the junction unmatched. The CDR3 is CASSLGQAMSTGELFF. CDR3 coding DNA: TGTGCCAGCAGCTTGGGACAGGCAATGAGTACCGGGGAGCTGTTTTTT. Supplemented by reference TRBV7-8 and TRBJ2-2, the full variable domain reads GAGVSQSPRYKVAKRGQDVALRCDPISGHVSLFWYQQALGQGPEFLTYFQNEAQLDKSGLPSDRFFAERPEGSVSTLKIQRTQQEDSAVYLCASSLGQAMSTGELFFGEGSRLTVL.

This clonotype was recorded many times. The V and J genes are TRBV27 and TRBJ1-1, with 11 bases aligning to TRBD1. Trimming took 6 bases from V and 5 from J; bases not matched to a gene: 14. Germline V gene sequence: CDR1 MNHEY, CDR2 SMNVEV (reference sequence). The CDR3 has 17 amino acids. The CDR3 protein is CASSPVGTGGVRTEAFF. For the CDR3, the DNA is TGTGCCAGCAGCCCAGTCGGGACAGGGGGAGTAAGGACTGAAGCTTTCTTT.

V is TRBV25-1 and J is TRBJ2-7; 10 nucleotides align to TRBD1. V dropped 9 bases and J dropped 3; count of bases not matched to a gene: 8. CDR3 length: 14 amino acids. The V gene's germline CDR1 is MGHDK and CDR2 SYGVNS. The CDR3 DNA reads as TGTGCCAGTTCCGGGACAGGGGACTTCTACGAGCAGTACTTC. This translates into CASSGTGDFYEQYF.

In this sample, this clonotype turned up many times. The chain joins TRBV7-8 to TRBJ2-1; D possibly corresponds to TRBD1 (5 bases). The germline V gene has CDR1 SGHVS and CDR2 FQNEAQ. CDR3 length: 12 amino acids. Trimming removed 7 bases at V and 12 bases at J, with 16 bases between. This CDR3 reads CASTRVHLRQFF. The CDR3 DNA is TGTGCCAGCACCAGGGTCCACCTGAGGCAGTTCTTC.

This clonotype was detected ten times or more. This chain uses TRBV28 with TRBJ2-7; D perhaps matches TRBD1 (6 bases). The V end lost 2 bases, the J end lost 3 bases, and 11 bases lay between the germline ends. Germline-derived CDR1 and CDR2 are MDHEN and SYDVKM. The CDR3 is 14 amino acids. The CDR3 sequence is CASSLVGGNYEQYF. The DNA for the CDR3 is TGTGCCAGCAGTTTAGTAGGGGGTAACTACGAGCAGTACTTC.

This clonotype came up many times. The chain links TRBV18 to TRBJ2-1; D remains unclear. Trimming removed 0 bases at V and 6 bases at J, with 12 bases between. The CDR3 has 15 residues. Germline loops: CDR1 KGHSH, CDR2 LQKENI. The CDR3 DNA is TGTGCCAGCTCACCACCCCCCCCGCACGGCAATGAGCAGTTCTTC. Translated: CASSPPPPHGNEQFF.

This clonotype was found many times. At one of its ends the junction is not consistent with the germline gene, which may arise from a read error. This chain links TRBV4-2 with TRBJ2-5; 8 bases line up with TRBD1. Germline CDR1 and CDR2: LGHNA and YNFKEQ. The CDR3 covers 17 residues. CDR3 amino acids: CASSQDGTGQGQKTQYF. The CDR3 coding sequence is TGTGCCAGCAGCCAAGATGGGACAGGACAGGGCCAAAAGACCCAGTACTTC.

There are many counts of this clonotype. The V and J genes are TRBV6-1 and TRBJ2-7, with TRBD1 matching over 7 bases. The CDR3 covers 16 residues. Per germline, CDR1 MNHNS and CDR2 SASEGT. Trimming removed 6 bases from V and 0 bases from J; junction bases left unmatched: 11. Written as DNA, the CDR3 is TGTGCCAGCAGAAAAGCACCCGGGACAGACTCCTACGAGCAGTACTTC. It specifies CASRKAPGTDSYEQYF.

At least ten counts were recorded for this clonotype. The chain combines TRBV7-9 with TRBJ1-5; no clear D. V dropped 1 base and J dropped 7 bases, with 8 bases sitting between them. The germline gives CDR1 SEHNR, CDR2 FQNEAQ (reference sequence). This CDR3 is 13 amino acids long. CDR3 residues: CASSLGEIQPQHF. The CDR3 nucleotides are TGTGCCAGCAGCTTAGGGGAAATCCAGCCCCAGCATTTT.

Notes on this clonotype: It may be a read error: a sequence one base away is much more abundant. The chain combines TRBV18 with TRBJ1-1; tentative D call: TRBD1 (5 bases). Germline CDR1 KGHSH, CDR2 LQKENI. V was clipped by 8 bases and J by 1 base, with 17 bases between them. CDR3 size: 15 residues. CDR3 sequence (DNA): TGTGCCAGCCCACAGTTCGGGGCCGGGAACACTGAAGCTTTCTTT. Its protein product is CASPQFGAGNTEAFF.

This clonotype occurred a few times. A much larger clone is a single base away; this may be a read error. This chain links TRBV10-3 with TRBJ1-6; 11 positions match TRBD1. CDR1 and CDR2 (germline): ENHRY, SYGVKD. The CDR3 loop spans 14 amino acids. CDR3 protein: CTISDGTGGSPLHF. DNA for the CDR3: TGTACCATCAGTGATGGGACAGGGGGGTCACCCCTCCACTTT.

This clonotype occurred many times. The rearrangement joins TRBV6-1 to TRBJ2-7, with TRBD2 matching over 16 bases. Per germline, CDR1 MNHNS and CDR2 SASEGT. The CDR3 consists of 17 residues. V lost 7 bases to trimming and J lost 2 bases; unmatched junction nucleotides: 8. The CDR3 loop is CASTAGLAGGLTYEQYF. DNA of the CDR3: TGTGCCAGCACCGCGGGACTAGCGGGGGGGCTAACCTACGAGCAGTACTTC.

This clonotype has a count of ten or more. The chain recombines TRBV2 with TRBJ2-2; TRBD1 agrees at 9 bases. The CDR3 is 15 residues long. The V gene end was trimmed by 5 bases and the J gene end by 6 bases; junction bases not matched to a gene: 7. CDR1 is SNHLY and CDR2 is FYNNEI in the germline V gene. The CDR3 spells CASSPIQGAAGELFF. The CDR3 coding sequence is TGTGCCAGCAGTCCAATACAGGGGGCGGCCGGGGAGCTGTTTTTT. The full variable domain, in which reference TRBV2 and TRBJ2-2 provide the parts outside the CDR3, is EPEVTQTPSHQVTQMGQEVILRCVPISNHLYFYWYRQILGQKVEFLVSFYNNEISEKSEIFDDQFSVERPDGSNFTLKIRSTKLEDSAMYFCASSPIQGAAGELFFGEGSRLTVL.

This clonotype came up many times. The chain employs TRBV2 and TRBJ1-1; weak D call: TRBD1 (6 bases). Per germline, CDR1 SNHLY and CDR2 FYNNEI. V was shortened by 8 bases and J by 5 bases, with 18 bases between the two germline ends. The CDR3 length is 14 residues. The DNA for the CDR3 is TGTGCCAGCGGGTTGGGGGGCCGATTTACTGAAGCTTTCTTT. Protein sequence: CASGLGGRFTEAFF.

This clonotype was detected only a few times. V gene TRBV25-1 combines with J gene TRBJ1-2, with D possibly TRBD1 on 5 matching bases. CDR1 and CDR2 (germline): MGHDK, SYGVNS. V was cut by 6 bases and J by 3 bases, with 14 bases left in between. This CDR3 has 14 amino acids. The CDR3 region is CASRPPGTDYGYTF. DNA of the CDR3: TGTGCCAGCAGGCCACCCGGGACGGACTATGGCTACACCTTC.

A few counts support this clonotype. V and J are TRBV9 and TRBJ2-7, with TRBD1 matching 10 bases. V trimming: 3 bases; J trimming: 5 bases; junction bases outside the gene matches: 5. The germline V gene has CDR1 SGDLS and CDR2 YYNGEE. The CDR3 spans 14 residues. The CDR3 region has the DNA TGTGCCAGCAGCGCAATCGGACAGGGGGACGAGCAGTACTTC. Protein: CASSAIGQGDEQYF.